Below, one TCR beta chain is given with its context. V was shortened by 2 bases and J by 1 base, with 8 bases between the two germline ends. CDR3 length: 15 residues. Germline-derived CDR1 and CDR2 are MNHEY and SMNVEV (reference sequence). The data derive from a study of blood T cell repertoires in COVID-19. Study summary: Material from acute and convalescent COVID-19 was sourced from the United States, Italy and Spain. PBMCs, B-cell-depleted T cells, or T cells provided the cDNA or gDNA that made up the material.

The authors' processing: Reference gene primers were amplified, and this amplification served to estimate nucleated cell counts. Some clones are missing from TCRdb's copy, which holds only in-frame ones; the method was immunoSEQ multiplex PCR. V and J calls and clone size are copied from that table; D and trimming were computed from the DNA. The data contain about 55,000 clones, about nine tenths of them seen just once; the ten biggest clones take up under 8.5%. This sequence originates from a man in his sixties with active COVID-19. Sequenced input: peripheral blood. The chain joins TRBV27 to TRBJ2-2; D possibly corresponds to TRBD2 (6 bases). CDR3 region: CASSLRRGNTGELFF. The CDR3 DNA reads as TGTGCCAGCAGTTTAAGGAGGGGGAACACCGGGGAGCTGTTTTTT.